The entry below gives a single T cell receptor (beta chain) sequence along with its context. Its target is unknown. PCR primers comprised 60 Vbeta and 13 Jbeta primers. Produced via immunoSEQ multiplex PCR; TCRdb's table is partial and in-frame only. The sample lists approximately 150,000 clones, 76% occurring once. These data are taken from a study of cytomegalovirus exposure and HLA in healthy donors. Study observations and caveats: For presence/absence analyses, sequencing depth was assumed to be roughly uniform across donors.

The CDR3 runs to 13 residues. V gave up 6 bases and J gave up 3 bases, with 12 bases separating them. The germline V gene has CDR1 SNHLY and CDR2 FYNNEI. This TCR was recovered from a male donor in good health and CMV-seronegative. The chain uses TRBV2 and TRBJ2-7; no clear D. Sequenced material: PBMCs. The CDR3 here is CASSPQIHYEQYF. The CDR3 region has the DNA TGTGCCAGCAGCCCCCAGATTCACTACGAGCAGTACTTC.